One sample yielded the 31 T cell receptor beta chains listed below, sequenced in a study of early T cells in non-severe SARS-CoV-2 infection (dated by TCRdb to the early 2020s). Library method: 5' RACE. Reads for this sample came from a NextSeq 500. TCRdb trimmed the raw reads at Q25, called clones with MiXCR and kept productive beta chains. Every CDR3 protein is listed once, alongside the most common genes and DNA of its rows. The sample profile shows 90,000 to 130,000 distinct CDR3 sequences; approximately 12% of them were found once. The ten top clones hold around 4.1% of the sample. This sample comprised whole blood, obtained at baseline. The receptors stem from an adult who was a healthcare worker with PCR-confirmed SARS-CoV-2 infection or an uninfected control (not recorded which).

Only a few counts were recorded for this clonotype. The chain combines TRBV15 with TRBJ2-7; D is ambiguous. The CDR3 is 15 amino acids. With 0 bases removed from V and 4 bases from J, the gap between germline ends came to 13 bases. The germline gives CDR1 LNHNV, CDR2 YYDKDF (reference sequence). CDR3 nucleotides: TGTGCCACCAGCAGAGATAGAGACTTACGGTACGAGCAGTACTTC. Encoded protein: CATSRDRDLRYEQYF.

The chain employs TRBV3-1 and TRBJ1-1; the D is unclear. This CDR3 region has 15 residues. Germline V lookup: CDR1 LGHDT, CDR2 YNNKEL (reference sequence). Between the trimmed V and J ends, which lost 4 bases and 0 bases, there was a span of 12 bases. The CDR3: CASSPRDTVNTEAFF. The CDR3 DNA reads TGTGCCAGCAGCCCACGAGACACGGTGAACACTGAAGCTTTCTTT.

The chain couples TRBV11-2 to TRBJ1-5; maybe TRBD1 (5 bases). Trimming left V 2 bases short and J 4 bases short, with 6 bases between. Germline CDR1 SGHAT, CDR2 FQNNGV. This CDR3 contains 13 residues. The CDR3 DNA is TGTGCCAGCAGCTTACCAGGGAATCAGCCCCAGCATTTT. It translates to CASSLPGNQPQHF.

This clonotype was detected only a few times. The chain has TRBV5-5 and TRBJ2-1; D remains unclear. The V end was cut by 3 bases, the J end by 0 bases, with 16 bases between. The CDR3 is 17 residues long. The germline gives CDR1 SGHKS, CDR2 YYEKEE (reference sequence). This CDR3 reads CASSWTWRISSYNEQFF. The CDR3 nucleotides are TGTGCCAGCAGCTGGACCTGGCGGATTAGCTCCTACAATGAGCAGTTCTTC.

The table lists this clonotype with a few counts. The chain is built from TRBV12-3 or TRBV12-4 and TRBJ2-1, with 10 bases that match TRBD2. V shed 10 bases and J 12 bases; nucleotides not matched to a gene: 6. This CDR3 comprises 11 residues. Here the CDR3 DNA reads TGTGCCACCCTGCTAGCGGGGGCGCAGTTCTTC. Its translation is CATLLAGAQFF.

The genes are TRBV28 and TRBJ2-3, with TRBD2 identical over 7 bases. V shed 2 bases, J shed 2 bases, and the junction held 10 bases outside the gene matches. The germline V gene encodes CDR1 MDHEN and CDR2 SYDVKM. This CDR3 has 17 amino acids. CDR3 region: CASSLSGRALSTDTQYF. The CDR3, as DNA: TGTGCCAGCAGTTTAAGTGGGAGGGCCCTCTCCACAGATACGCAGTATTTT.

This clonotype was found a few times. The chain is built from TRBV6-5 and TRBJ1-2; tentative D call: TRBD1 (5 bases). CDR1 and CDR2 from the germline V gene are MNHEY and SVGAGI. The CDR3 length is 15 residues. V was shortened by 4 bases and J by 2 bases, with 14 bases between the two germline ends. The CDR3 coding sequence is TGTGCCAGCAGTTTGGGGGTCCGACTCAACTATGGCTACACCTTC. Residues: CASSLGVRLNYGYTF.

J is TRBJ1-4 and V is TRBV20-1, with D possibly TRBD1 on 6 matching bases. Germline V lookup: CDR1 DFQATT, CDR2 SNEGSKA (reference sequence). V was trimmed by 5 bases and J by 8 bases, leaving 18 bases between them. The CDR3 sequence is 14 residues long. The CDR3 protein is CSAPVGGAGEKLFF. CDR3 bases: TGCAGTGCTCCCGTTGGGGGGGCGGGCGAAAAACTGTTTTTT.

This clonotype showed up just a few times. V usage is TRBV12-3 or TRBV12-4 and J usage is TRBJ1-5; 7 bases fit TRBD1. This CDR3 region has 13 residues. V was pared by 6 bases and J by 6 bases, with 5 bases of the junction left unmatched. The CDR3 region is CASSPQGFQPQHF. CDR3 DNA: TGTGCCAGCAGCCCACAGGGGTTTCAGCCCCAGCATTTT.

This chain links TRBV10-1 with TRBJ2-2; the D is unclear. This CDR3 comprises 11 residues. Trimming cost V 8 bases and J 1 base, with 2 bases left between them. CDR1 WNHNN and CDR2 SYGVQD come from the germline V gene (reference sequence). In DNA, the CDR3 is TGCGCCAGCCAGAACACCGGGGAGCTGTTTTTT. Protein: CASQNTGELFF.

The V and J genes are TRBV5-1 and TRBJ2-2; D possibly corresponds to TRBD2 (5 bases). Germline assignment: CDR1 SGHRS and CDR2 YFSETQ. The CDR3 is made up of 14 amino acids. With 4 bases removed from V and 9 bases from J, the gap between germline ends came to 16 bases. The CDR3, as DNA: TGCGCCAGCAGCGATGGCGGGCTTGGCAGGGAGCTGTTTTTT. Translating it yields CASSDGGLGRELFF.

The rearrangement joins TRBV30 to TRBJ1-2; D gene unclear. Trimming took off 3 bases at V and 3 bases at J, with 8 bases between the two ends. Germline V lookup: CDR1 GTSNPN, CDR2 SVGIG (reference sequence). CDR3 length equals 12 residues. The CDR3 reads CAWSRSHYGYTF. The DNA for the CDR3 is TGTGCCTGGAGCCGGTCCCACTATGGCTACACCTTC.

This clonotype was counted only a few times. This chain connects TRBV5-6 to TRBJ2-7; D is perhaps TRBD1 (6 bases). CDR3 length equals 13 residues. Trimming took off 2 bases at V and 3 bases at J, with 9 bases between the two ends. Germline V gene sequence: CDR1 SGHDT, CDR2 YYEEEE. For the CDR3, the DNA is TGTGCCAGCAGCTTCGCAGGGGACTACGAGCAGTACTTC. Residues: CASSFAGDYEQYF.

The genes are TRBV11-2 and TRBJ2-7, with D uncertain. The CDR3 covers 15 residues. Trimming shortened V by 0 bases and J by 0 bases, and 9 bases separated the two germline ends. Germline V gene data show CDR1 as SGHAT and CDR2 as FQNNGV. The CDR3 DNA follows: TGTGCCAGCAGCTTAGAATACACTAACTCCTACGAGCAGTACTTC. Its translation is CASSLEYTNSYEQYF.

This clonotype was picked up a small number of times. The chain carries TRBV10-3 and TRBJ2-7, with D tentatively TRBD1 or TRBD2 (6 bases each). Germline CDR1 reads ENHRY; CDR2 reads SYGVKD. V lost 3 bases to trimming and J lost 2 bases, with 17 bases between them. This CDR3 comprises 16 residues. CDR3 loop: CAISDFRGAPAYEQYF. The DNA of the CDR3 is TGTGCCATCAGTGATTTTAGGGGGGCGCCGGCCTACGAGCAGTACTTC.

The J gene is TRBJ2-4, the V gene TRBV4-1, with D perhaps matching TRBD1 or TRBD2 (5 bases each). The germline V and J ends were trimmed by 4 bases and 8 bases, with 24 bases remaining between them. The CDR3 totals 17 residues. The germline CDR1 and CDR2 sequences are MGHRA and YSYEKL. CDR3 coding DNA: TGCGCCAGCAGCCTACGGGACGGCCGATTCCAAGGTGACATTCAGTACTTC. As protein: CASSLRDGRFQGDIQYF.

This clonotype was detected only a few times. The chain combines TRBV21-1 with TRBJ2-7; the D call of TRBD1 is as the table states it, not checked on the DNA. TRBV21-1 is described as a pseudogene. The CDR3 runs 17 residues. CDR3 protein: CASSSNGTALTSYEQYF. The DNA of the CDR3 is TGTGCCAGCAGCTCAAATGGGACAGCCCTAACCTCCTACGAGCAGTACTTC.

The V call is TRBV7-2, the J call TRBJ1-2; D is perhaps TRBD1 (5 bases). Looked up from germline, CDR1 is SGHTA and CDR2 is FQGNSA. V dropped 1 base and J dropped 4 bases, with 10 bases sitting between them. This CDR3 spans 14 amino acids. CDR3 protein: CASSLDQGGYGYTF. The CDR3 nucleotides read TGTGCCAGCAGCTTAGACCAGGGAGGCTATGGCTACACCTTC.

This clonotype was seen a few times. The rearrangement uses TRBV12-3 or TRBV12-4 and TRBJ1-1; D is possibly TRBD1 (5 bases). This CDR3 has 14 residues. Trimming took 6 bases from V and 0 from J, leaving 11 bases between them. CDR3 sequence reads: CASSSGRMNTEAFF. The CDR3 DNA is TGTGCCAGCAGCTCGGGACGGATGAACACTGAAGCTTTCTTT.

This clonotype was counted ten times or more. The gene calls are TRBV18 and TRBJ1-5, with D possibly TRBD1 on 5 matching bases. CDR1 is KGHSH, CDR2 LQKENI, per germline. The CDR3 has 16 residues. The V and J ends lost 2 bases and 4 bases respectively, with 15 bases between them. The CDR3 loop is CASSPTSGQGNQPQHF. The CDR3 DNA is TGTGCCAGCTCACCAACCTCCGGCCAGGGTAATCAGCCCCAGCATTTT.

This clonotype was counted at least ten times. The chain has TRBV29-1 and TRBJ1-1; unclear D gene. The CDR3 covers 11 residues. The germline V gene has CDR1 SQVTM and CDR2 ANQGSEA. The CDR3 sequence is CSPARQAEAFF. The CDR3 DNA follows: TGCAGTCCTGCGCGGCAGGCTGAAGCTTTCTTT.

This clonotype has a handful of counts. This chain joins TRBV5-1 and TRBJ1-4; no clear D. V lost 5 bases and J lost 4, with 9 bases in between. Germline CDR1 and CDR2: SGHRS and YFSETQ. The CDR3 contains 13 residues. CDR3 loop: CASSPTSNEKLFF. CDR3 coding DNA: TGCGCCAGCAGTCCCACCAGTAATGAAAAACTGTTTTTT.

This chain joins TRBV2 and TRBJ2-5; no firm D call. V was shortened by 7 bases and J by 5 bases, with 14 bases between the two germline ends. The CDR3 runs to 13 residues. The V gene's germline CDR1 is SNHLY and CDR2 FYNNEI. In DNA, the CDR3 is TGTGCCAGCACTAAGGAGCCTACGGAGACCCAGTACTTC. Translating gives CASTKEPTETQYF.

There are many counts of this clonotype. The V gene is TRBV4-2, the J gene TRBJ1-1; D perhaps matches TRBD1 (6 bases). V was clipped by 1 base and J by 11 bases, with 14 bases between them. The CDR3 is made up of 13 amino acids. Germline V gene lookup returns CDR1 LGHNA and CDR2 YNFKEQ. The chain's CDR3 is CASSQAGTGAAFF. Written as DNA, the CDR3 is TGTGCCAGCAGCCAAGCGGGGACGGGGGCGGCTTTCTTT.

The CDR3 sequence is CASRRPSNYGYTF. CDR3 nucleotides: TGTGCCAGTAGAAGACCATCTAACTATGGCTACACCTTC. V gene TRBV2 combines with J gene TRBJ1-2; unclear D gene. V gave up 9 bases and J gave up 0 bases, with 11 bases separating them. CDR1 and CDR2 (germline): SNHLY, FYNNEI. This CDR3 has 13 residues.

This clonotype appeared a few times. CDR3 loop: CASSEGRQSTTDTQYF. The CDR3 nucleotides read TGTGCCAGCAGTGAAGGGAGACAGAGTACCACAGATACGCAGTATTTT. The V call is TRBV2, the J call TRBJ2-3, with a tentative D call TRBD1 (5 bases). The germline CDR1 and CDR2 sequences are SNHLY and FYNNEI. The length of the CDR3 is 16 residues. V was cut by 1 base and J by 2 bases, with 13 bases left in between. Supplemented by reference TRBV2 and TRBJ2-3, the full variable domain reads EPEVTQTPSHQVTQMGQEVILRCVPISNHLYFYWYRQILGQKVEFLVSFYNNEISEKSEIFDDQFSVERPDGSNFTLKIRSTKLEDSAMYFCASSEGRQSTTDTQYFGPGTRLTVL.

In this sample, this clonotype turned up a few times. The J gene is TRBJ2-3, the V gene TRBV28, with unresolved D. Germline V gives CDR1 MDHEN, CDR2 SYDVKM. V lost 6 bases to trimming and J lost 1 base, with 11 bases between them. This CDR3 has 14 amino acids. CDR3 amino acids: CASSHEAGTDTQYF. CDR3 DNA: TGTGCCAGCAGCCACGAGGCAGGCACAGATACGCAGTATTTT.

This clonotype was seen a few times. J is TRBJ1-1 and V is TRBV5-1; no clear D. Germline CDR1 is SGHRS and CDR2 is YFSETQ. The V end lost 7 bases, the J end lost 5 bases, and 12 bases lay between the germline ends. The CDR3 consists of 12 residues. CDR3 protein: CASPGGRTEAFF. Here the CDR3 DNA reads TGCGCCAGCCCCGGAGGGCGTACTGAAGCTTTCTTT.

This clonotype showed up many times. The chain has TRBV24-1 and TRBJ2-1; 8 bases align to TRBD2. Trimming took 4 bases from V and 2 from J; bases not matched to a gene: 3. This CDR3 region has 15 residues. Germline lookup yields CDR1 KGHDR and CDR2 SFDVKD. The CDR3: CATSEGGGTYNEQFF. Written as DNA, the CDR3 is TGTGCCACCAGTGAGGGCGGGGGGACCTACAATGAGCAGTTCTTC.

This clonotype was seen only a few times. The rearrangement joins TRBV18 to TRBJ1-2, with 8 bases fitting TRBD1. This CDR3 has 15 residues. Germline CDR1 KGHSH, CDR2 LQKENI. J was trimmed by 8 bases and V by 3 bases; bases with no gene match: 11. CDR3 DNA: TGTGCCAGCTCACCGAGGACAGGGAAGGAAAGGGGCTACACCTTC. Residues: CASSPRTGKERGYTF. The full variable domain, rest sourced from reference TRBV18 and TRBJ1-2, is NAGVMQNPRHLVRRRGQEARLRCSPMKGHSHVYWYRQLPEEGLKFMVYLQKENIIDESGMPKERFSAEFPKEGPSILRIQQVVRGDSAAYFCASSPRTGKERGYTFGSGTRLTVV.

The V and J genes are TRBV2 and TRBJ2-7, with 11 bases aligning to TRBD1. J lost 5 bases, V lost 6 bases, and 6 bases had no gene match. CDR3 length equals 14 residues. CDR1 and CDR2 (germline): SNHLY, FYNNEI. CDR3 nucleotide sequence: TGTGCCAGCAGAGGACAGGGGGCTGGGAACGAGCAGTACTTC. It yields the protein CASRGQGAGNEQYF.